These 22 T cell receptor beta chains originate from one sample sequenced in a study of shared clonotypes between healthy human individuals (dated by TCRdb to the early 2020s). Library preparation employed the immunoSEQ multiplex PCR assay. Sourced from immuneACCESS, this table was stored by TCRdb with only in-frame sequences that have V and J called. A share of the clones is absent; for the studies checked, an unresolved V gene accounts for under half, and the remainder has no known explanation. This sample lists about 1 million clones; about 75% were detected once. The ten largest clones capture approximately 1.5% of the sample. Sequences were obtained from memory CD4+ T cells sorted from blood. The cell subset or site label on this specimen signifies: CD45RA-negative fraction. The receptors originated from a man between 18 and 29 years old in good health.

This clone came up once. A clone one base away is much larger, so this may be a read error. In the same sample, other DNA sequences code for this CDR3. The rearrangement joins TRBV6-6 to TRBJ1-3; D is unclear. Germline V gene sequence: CDR1 MNHNY, CDR2 SVGAGI (reference sequence). The CDR3 length is 12 residues. V lost 6 bases and J 3 bases, leaving 6 bases between the germline ends. The CDR3 DNA follows: TGTGCCAGCAGCCCCGGTGGAAACACCATATATTTT. It translates to CASSPGGNTIYF.

This clone was seen just once. The genes are TRBV5-1 and TRBJ2-2, with 7 bases fitting TRBD2. V was pared by 0 bases and J by 1 base, with 3 bases of the junction left unmatched. The V gene's germline CDR1 is SGHRS and CDR2 YFSETQ. The length of the CDR3 is 16 residues. The CDR3: CASSLEASGNTGELFF. The DNA of the CDR3 is TGCGCCAGCAGCTTGGAGGCTAGCGGGAACACCGGGGAGCTGTTTTTT.

CDR3 region: CASSQDSQGTDSPLHF. CDR3 DNA sequence: TGCGCCAGCAGCCAAGATAGTCAGGGCACGGATTCACCCCTCCACTTT. The chain combines TRBV4-1 with TRBJ1-6, with D possibly TRBD1 on 5 matching bases. Germline assignment: CDR1 MGHRA and CDR2 YSYEKL. Trimming removed 0 bases at V and 8 bases at J, with 14 bases between. The CDR3 runs 16 residues.

This chain connects TRBV4-1 to TRBJ2-3; 10 nucleotides align to TRBD1. V dropped 4 bases and J dropped 1; count of bases not matched to a gene: 5. CDR3 length equals 16 residues. Germline CDR1 and CDR2: MGHRA and YSYEKL. The CDR3 nucleotides read TGCGCCAGCAGCCGCTCCGGGACAGGGGGCACAGATACGCAGTATTTT. Its translation: CASSRSGTGGTDTQYF.

As concerns this clone: One base away lies a much larger clone, so this may be a sequencing read error. The rearrangement uses TRBV2 and TRBJ2-2; D is ambiguous. Trimming stripped 1 base from V and 1 base from J, with 1 base between. The germline V gene encodes CDR1 SNHLY and CDR2 FYNNEI. This CDR3 spans 13 amino acids. The CDR3 sequence: CASSEENTGELFF. The CDR3 region has the DNA TGTGCCAGCAGTGAAGAGAACACCGGGGAGCTGTTTTTT.

About this clone: Other DNA sequences in the sample encode the same CDR3. J is TRBJ1-5 and V is TRBV5-6, with D unresolved. V lost 2 bases and J 2 bases, leaving 5 bases between the germline ends. The CDR3 loop spans 13 amino acids. CDR1 SGHDT and CDR2 YYEEEE come from the germline V gene. CDR3 coding DNA: TGTGCCAGCAGCTTTACAGGCAATCAGCCCCAGCATTTT. This codes for CASSFTGNQPQHF.

This clone appeared once. This sequence joins TRBV4-2 and TRBJ2-1; D is perhaps TRBD2 (5 bases). Germline V gives CDR1 LGHNA, CDR2 YNFKEQ. The V gene lost 0 bases and the J gene lost 5 bases, with 20 bases spanning the gap. The CDR3 extends over 18 amino acids. The CDR3 protein is CASSQDSGWGMGDNEQFF. The CDR3 region has the DNA TGTGCCAGCAGCCAAGATTCTGGTTGGGGTATGGGAGACAATGAGCAGTTCTTC.

This clone was picked up a small number of times. The J gene is TRBJ2-1, the V gene TRBV30; TRBD2 matches at 9 bases. With V trimmed by 0 bases and J by 8 bases, 11 bases remained unmatched. The CDR3 is made up of 16 amino acids. Germline loops: CDR1 GTSNPN, CDR2 SVGIG (reference sequence). The CDR3, as DNA: TGTGCCTGGAGTGTTCCGGGACTAGCTGAAGGGGATGAGCAGTTCTTC. As protein: CAWSVPGLAEGDEQFF.

The V and J genes are TRBV25-1 and TRBJ2-7, with D uncertain. Per germline, CDR1 MGHDK and CDR2 SYGVNS. The CDR3 runs to 12 residues. The V and J ends lost 3 bases and 4 bases respectively, with 7 bases between them. The CDR3 DNA reads TGTGCCAGCAGTGAGGCCTTATACGAGCAGTACTTC. This gives the protein CASSEALYEQYF.

The table lists this clone with many counts. V and J are TRBV15 and TRBJ2-2, with D maybe TRBD2 (5 bases). The CDR3 covers 16 residues. V was pared by 4 bases and J by 7 bases, with 19 bases between. Germline V gene data show CDR1 as LNHNV and CDR2 as YYDKDF (reference sequence). CDR3 coding DNA: TGTGCCACCAGCAAGGTACCGCTGAGGGCCGGCGGGGAGCTGTTTTTT. Protein sequence: CATSKVPLRAGGELFF.

The chain couples TRBV7-2 to TRBJ2-3, with 10 bases lining up with TRBD2. The length of the CDR3 is 15 residues. V gave up 5 bases and J gave up 3 bases; unmatched junction bases: 5. Per the germline V gene, CDR1 is SGHTA and CDR2 is FQGNSA. CDR3 residues: CASSLRTSGTDTQYF. CDR3 nucleotide sequence: TGTGCCAGCAGCCTCCGGACTAGCGGTACAGATACGCAGTATTTT.

This chain connects TRBV6-5 to TRBJ1-2; D might be TRBD1 (5 bases). V shed 5 bases and J shed 3 bases, with 10 bases lying between them. The CDR3 loop spans 13 amino acids. CDR1 is MNHEY, CDR2 SVGAGI, per germline. This CDR3 is CASSRGRHYGYTF. DNA for the CDR3: TGTGCCAGCAGTAGGGGACGGCACTATGGCTACACCTTC.

In DNA, the CDR3 is TGTGCCAGCAGTGAACTTAGCCCGAACACCGGGGAGCTGTTTTTT. Its protein product is CASSELSPNTGELFF. J is TRBJ2-2 and V is TRBV2; D is undetermined. The CDR3 is 15 residues long. CDR1 and CDR2 (germline): SNHLY, FYNNEI. Trimming cost V 2 bases and J 0 bases, with 7 bases left between them.

V gene TRBV11-2 combines with J gene TRBJ1-3, with TRBD1 matching over 7 bases. J lost 0 bases, V lost 2 bases, and 10 bases had no gene match. Germline loops: CDR1 SGHAT, CDR2 FQNNGV. The CDR3 runs 18 residues. The CDR3 sequence: CASSLQGGKFSSGNTIYF. CDR3 coding DNA: TGTGCCAGCAGCTTACAAGGGGGCAAATTCAGCTCTGGAAACACCATATATTTT.

The chain recombines TRBV5-6 with TRBJ2-5; no clear D gene. V lost 1 base, J lost 0 bases, and 10 bases lay in between. Germline loops: CDR1 SGHDT, CDR2 YYEEEE. The CDR3 contains 15 residues. CDR3 nucleotides: TGTGCCAGCAGCTTGCCTGGCGGATACCAAGAGACCCAGTACTTC. The encoded protein is CASSLPGGYQETQYF.

The chain employs TRBV11-2 and TRBJ1-3; D perhaps matches TRBD1 (6 bases). Germline loops: CDR1 SGHAT, CDR2 FQNNGV. The CDR3 contains 13 residues. V was cut by 3 bases and J by 8 bases, with 11 bases left in between. CDR3 nucleotides: TGTGCCAGCAGCTTCTACAGGGAGGACACCATATATTTT. It encodes CASSFYREDTIYF.

The chain recombines TRBV5-4 with TRBJ1-2; D is ambiguous. CDR1 is SGHNT, CDR2 YYREEE, per germline (reference sequence). V was cut by 3 bases and J by 4 bases, with 7 bases left in between. The CDR3 consists of 12 residues. DNA of the CDR3: TGTGCCAGCAGCTGGGCCGGCTATGGCTACACCTTC. Translating it yields CASSWAGYGYTF.

This clone was recorded at least ten times. The chain is built from TRBV11-3 and TRBJ2-7, with TRBD1 matching over 10 bases. This CDR3 comprises 16 residues. V was clipped by 5 bases and J by 5 bases; unmatched bases: 12. Per the germline V gene, CDR1 is SGHNT and CDR2 is YENEEA. This CDR3 is CASSHTGTGVGNEQYF. The CDR3, as DNA: TGTGCCAGCAGCCATACCGGGACAGGGGTCGGAAACGAGCAGTACTTC.

J is TRBJ1-2 and V is TRBV9; 7 nucleotides agree with TRBD1. Germline-derived CDR1 and CDR2 are SGDLS and YYNGEE. The CDR3 has 15 amino acids. J gave up 1 base and V 4 bases, and 7 bases lay outside the gene matches. This chain's CDR3 is CASSPRQGGNYGYTF. CDR3 nucleotides: TGTGCCAGCAGCCCCCGACAGGGCGGTAACTATGGCTACACCTTC.

The V and J genes are TRBV6-7 and TRBJ2-2; D gene uncertain. TRBV6-7 is an ORF, with its function uncertain. V gave up 4 bases and J gave up 7 bases, with 10 bases separating them. This CDR3 is built from 13 residues. DNA of the CDR3: TGTGCCAGCAGTTCCAAACTCGACGGGGAGCTGTTTTTT. The encoded protein is CASSSKLDGELFF.

The chain employs TRBV5-1 and TRBJ1-2, with D perhaps matching TRBD1 (5 bases). This CDR3 is 14 amino acids long. Trimming left V 4 bases short and J 6 bases short, with 16 bases between. Germline loops: CDR1 SGHRS, CDR2 YFSETQ. CDR3 sequence reads: CASSDRGGGHGYTF. In DNA, the CDR3 is TGCGCCAGCAGCGACCGCGGGGGTGGCCATGGCTACACCTTC. Looking up the rest from reference TRBV5-1 and TRBJ1-2 gives the full variable domain: KAGVTQTPRYLIKTRGQQVTLSCSPISGHRSVSWYQQTPGQGLQFLFEYFSETQRNKGNFPGRFSGRQFSNSRSEMNVSTLELGDSALYLCASSDRGGGHGYTFGSGTRLTVV.

This chain links TRBV6-5 with TRBJ1-5; tentatively, D is TRBD1 (5 bases). Trimming stripped 5 bases from V and 4 bases from J, with 12 bases between. Germline V gene sequence: CDR1 MNHEY, CDR2 SVGAGI. There are 14 residues in the CDR3. The CDR3 DNA follows: TGTGCCAGCAGTGCCCGACAGAAAAATCAGCCCCAGCATTTT. This translates into CASSARQKNQPQHF.